These 8 T cell receptor beta chains were all obtained from the same sample, sequenced in a study of Tregs in tolerant kidney transplant recipients. Profiling relied on immunoSEQ multiplex PCR, and the TCRdb table lists in-frame clones only, not all of them. The table has about 73,000 clones, about 91% seen once; the top ten hold about 0.36%. The sample consisted of Tregs from blood, taken before the transplant. The receptors stem from a human donor who received a combined kidney and bone marrow transplant.

The sample holds a few counts of this clone. J is TRBJ2-1 and V is TRBV6-1; D could derive from TRBD1 or TRBD2 (5 bases each). V was cut by 10 bases and J by 8 bases, with 18 bases left in between. CDR1 and CDR2 from the germline V gene are MNHNS and SASEGT. The CDR3 totals 13 residues. This CDR3 reads CATEVGRQYEQFF. DNA of the CDR3: TGTGCCACCGAGGTGGGACGCCAATATGAGCAGTTCTTC.

This chain uses TRBV29-1 with TRBJ2-1, with 7 bases matching TRBD2. The CDR3 runs to 14 residues. CDR1 is SQVTM and CDR2 is ANQGSEA in the germline V gene. V dropped 8 bases and J dropped 9; count of bases not matched to a gene: 16. Written as DNA, the CDR3 is TGCAGCACCCCCGGCGGGAGTAATCGCGGTGAGCAGTTCTTC. Encoded protein: CSTPGGSNRGEQFF.

This clone has more than one count but fewer than ten. This sequence joins TRBV2 and TRBJ2-5, with D possibly matching TRBD2 (6 bases). CDR1 is SNHLY and CDR2 is FYNNEI in the germline V gene. The CDR3 runs to 15 residues. Trimming stripped 4 bases from V and 1 base from J, with 13 bases between. CDR3 sequence (DNA): TGTGCCAGCAGTGGGTTTTCGGGAGTCCAAGAGACCCAGTACTTC. Its translation is CASSGFSGVQETQYF.

The rearrangement uses TRBV25-1 and TRBJ1-1, with no clear D. The germline V gene encodes CDR1 MGHDK and CDR2 SYGVNS. Trimming left V 4 bases short and J 1 base short, with 19 bases between. The CDR3 is made up of 17 amino acids. CDR3 DNA sequence: TGTGCCAGCAGTGGAGTCGCCGGCGGACGAAGGAACACTGAAGCTTTCTTT. Encoded protein: CASSGVAGGRRNTEAFF.

V gene TRBV19 combines with J gene TRBJ1-2, with D possibly being TRBD1 (6 bases). Deletions cut 1 base from V and 2 bases from J, with 20 bases between. In germline, CDR1 is LNHDA, CDR2 SQIVND (reference sequence). The CDR3 contains 18 residues. The CDR3 reads CASSIALGGAQYNYGYTF. CDR3 DNA: TGTGCCAGTAGTATAGCCCTCGGGGGGGCGCAATACAACTATGGCTACACCTTC. Drawing the rest from reference TRBV19 and TRBJ1-2, the complete variable domain is DGGITQSPKYLFRKEGQNVTLSCEQNLNHDAMYWYRQDPGQGLRLIYYSQIVNDFQKGDIAEGYSVSREKKESFPLTVTSAQKNPTAFYLCASSIALGGAQYNYGYTFGSGTRLTVV.

V usage is TRBV6-5 and J usage is TRBJ2-1, with TRBD1 matching 7 bases. The J segment lost 8 bases and the V segment lost 3 bases, leaving 7 bases of the junction unmatched. Germline values: CDR1 MNHEY, CDR2 SVGAGI. The CDR3 is 14 residues long. CDR3 residues: CASSYKGASHEQFF. The CDR3 coding sequence is TGTGCCAGCAGTTATAAGGGGGCGTCCCATGAGCAGTTCTTC.

The chain combines TRBV6-6 with TRBJ2-7; 11 bases match TRBD2. The germline gives CDR1 MNHNY, CDR2 SVGAGI (reference sequence). The V segment lost 4 bases and the J segment 4 bases; nucleotides outside the gene matches: 3. The CDR3 runs to 14 residues. The CDR3 bases are TGTGCCAGCAGTTTCACTAGCGGGAGTTACGAGCAGTACTTC. This codes for CASSFTSGSYEQYF.

The V call is TRBV5-1, the J call TRBJ1-2; D may be TRBD1 (6 bases). V lost 3 bases and J 10 bases, leaving 13 bases between the germline ends. The CDR3 runs to 12 residues. Germline CDR1 reads SGHRS; CDR2 reads YFSETQ. CDR3 nucleotide sequence: TGCGCCAGCAGCTGGGACATCTACGACTACACCTTC. It encodes CASSWDIYDYTF.